Each of the 25 T cell receptor beta chains below was sequenced from the same sample in a study of OX40 agonist ivuxolimab in advanced cancers. TCRdb's copy holds only in-frame clones and misses some; the assay was immunoSEQ multiplex PCR. This sample has about 58,000 clones, with around 84% found just once. Sample: CD4+ or CD8+ T cells sorted from blood, taken in a trial of the OX40 agonist ivuxolimab. These receptors were obtained from an adult with an advanced solid tumor such as melanoma, head and neck, liver or kidney cancer.

There are a few counts of this clone. CDR3 sequence (DNA): TGTGCCAGCAGTGACTTACAGGGGCGGCAGCCCCAGCATTTT. Protein: CASSDLQGRQPQHF. The chain links TRBV2 to TRBJ1-5; 7 bases are a match to TRBD1. Germline CDR1 is SNHLY and CDR2 is FYNNEI. The CDR3 length is 14 residues. V dropped 3 bases and J dropped 7; count of bases not matched to a gene: 6.

The V and J genes are TRBV6-1 and TRBJ1-2, with D unclear. Germline values: CDR1 MNHNS, CDR2 SASEGT. CDR3 length: 10 amino acids. V gave up 10 bases and J gave up 5 bases, with 8 bases separating them. The CDR3 coding sequence is TGTGCCACTTGGGGTTATGGCTACACCTTC. Its translation: CATWGYGYTF.

The chain couples TRBV19 to TRBJ2-2; 9 positions agree with TRBD1. CDR1 LNHDA and CDR2 SQIVND come from the germline V gene (reference sequence). Germline trimming cut 4 bases from V and 2 bases from J; bases unmatched to any gene: 2. This CDR3 is 15 amino acids long. The CDR3 sequence: CASSRTGANTGELFF. CDR3 DNA sequence: TGTGCCAGTAGTAGGACAGGGGCAAACACCGGGGAGCTGTTTTTT.

The CDR3 reads CASSPWVANTEAFF. The CDR3 coding sequence is TGTGCCAGCAGCCCGTGGGTAGCGAACACTGAAGCTTTCTTT. The chain couples TRBV7-2 to TRBJ1-1; no firm D call. The CDR3 has 14 amino acids. CDR1 SGHTA and CDR2 FQGNSA come from the germline V gene. The germline V and J ends were trimmed by 5 bases and 1 base, with 11 bases remaining between them.

To note about this clone: One junction end does not reproduce the germline sequence, and a read error may be involved. The chain combines TRBV7-3 with TRBJ1-1; D may be TRBD1 (5 bases). The CDR3 covers 13 residues. Looked up from germline, CDR1 is SGHTA and CDR2 is FQGTGA. The CDR3 region has the DNA TGTGCCAGCAGCTTAGGATTCGGGGGTTTCCTTGATTTT. Its translation is CASSLGFGGFLDF.

This clone showed up just once. The V call is TRBV10-3, the J call TRBJ1-1, with 7 nucleotides matching TRBD1. J was trimmed by 0 bases and V by 1 base; bases with no gene match: 14. Germline V gives CDR1 ENHRY, CDR2 SYGVKD. This CDR3 is 19 amino acids long. The CDR3 nucleotides read TGTGCCATCAGTGAGTACGTCTGGAGGGGGCGGCCTTTGAACACTGAAGCTTTCTTT. It codes for CAISEYVWRGRPLNTEAFF.

V and J are TRBV4-1 and TRBJ2-1; D may match TRBD1 or TRBD2 (5 bases each). The CDR3 length is 20 residues. V lost 4 bases and J lost 4, with 29 bases in between. Germline V lookup: CDR1 MGHRA, CDR2 YSYEKL. This CDR3 is CASSRYLGGVASNRYNEQFF. Here the CDR3 DNA reads TGCGCCAGCAGCCGATACCTTGGGGGAGTTGCCTCTAATAGATACAATGAGCAGTTCTTC.

This chain joins TRBV7-6 and TRBJ1-1; D not certain. Germline V gene data show CDR1 as SGHVS and CDR2 as FNYEAQ. The CDR3 consists of 13 residues. The germline V and J ends were trimmed by 5 bases and 0 bases, with 7 bases remaining between them. In DNA form, the CDR3 reads TGTGCCAGCAGCCCGACATTGAACACTGAAGCTTTCTTT. Translated: CASSPTLNTEAFF.

The chain recombines TRBV19 with TRBJ2-1; 7 positions agree with TRBD2. In germline, CDR1 is LNHDA, CDR2 SQIVND (reference sequence). V was pared by 3 bases and J by 0 bases, with 8 bases of the junction left unmatched. This CDR3 spans 17 amino acids. The CDR3 loop reads CASSISLAVLSYNEQFF. CDR3 nucleotides: TGTGCCAGTAGTATTTCGCTAGCGGTTCTCTCCTACAATGAGCAGTTCTTC.

V and J are TRBV6-5 and TRBJ2-2; 9 bases match TRBD1. The CDR3 extends over 15 amino acids. V lost 6 bases, J lost 3 bases, and 5 bases stayed unmatched. Germline CDR1 MNHEY, CDR2 SVGAGI. The CDR3 DNA is TGTGCCAGCAGGGATTGGACAGGGGACACCGGGGAGCTGTTTTTT. Its protein product is CASRDWTGDTGELFF.

The V and J genes are TRBV25-1 and TRBJ1-2; 9 bases align to TRBD1. This CDR3 has 13 amino acids. The germline V gene has CDR1 MGHDK and CDR2 SYGVNS. After removal of 5 bases from V and 7 bases from J, the junction contained 5 bases not matched to a gene. The CDR3 is CASSPRTGAGYTF. CDR3 nucleotide sequence: TGTGCCAGCAGTCCGCGGACAGGGGCTGGCTACACCTTC.

The chain employs TRBV6-6 and TRBJ1-1, with 7 bases identical to TRBD1. J gave up 0 bases and V 6 bases, and 4 bases lay outside the gene matches. The CDR3 runs to 14 residues. Germline V gives CDR1 MNHNY, CDR2 SVGAGI (reference sequence). CDR3 DNA: TGTGCCAGCAGGTCAGGGGGGATGAACACTGAAGCTTTCTTT. Its protein is CASRSGGMNTEAFF.

The chain recombines TRBV7-8 with TRBJ1-5; perhaps TRBD1 as D (5 bases). In germline, CDR1 is SGHVS, CDR2 FQNEAQ. The CDR3 consists of 15 residues. Trimming stripped 5 bases from V and 1 base from J, with 12 bases between. CDR3 sequence (DNA): TGTGCCAGCAGCGGGGGGGTGGGCAGCAATCAGCCCCAGCATTTT. Translation: CASSGGVGSNQPQHF.

V gene TRBV7-2 combines with J gene TRBJ1-5; D unresolved. The CDR3 runs to 12 residues. The germline gives CDR1 SGHTA, CDR2 FQGNSA. V was clipped by 5 bases and J by 4 bases, with 6 bases between them. CDR3 amino acids: CASSAPNQPQHF. In nucleotides, the CDR3 is TGTGCCAGCAGCGCCCCAAATCAGCCCCAGCATTTT.

The CDR3 DNA sequence: TGTGCCAGCAGCTACCTGACCTCAGGGTCGTCTGGAAACACCATATATTTT. Amino acid sequence: CASSYLTSGSSGNTIYF. The chain is built from TRBV13 and TRBJ1-3, with D perhaps matching TRBD1 (5 bases). Trimming cost V 4 bases and J 1 base, with 17 bases left between them. Looked up from germline, CDR1 is PRHDT and CDR2 is FYEKMQ (reference sequence). This CDR3 is 17 amino acids long.

The chain is built from TRBV7-8 and TRBJ1-2; 12 positions agree with TRBD1. With 0 bases clipped from V and 10 bases from J, the junction kept 3 bases outside the gene matches. The CDR3 is 14 residues long. Germline values: CDR1 SGHVS, CDR2 FQNEAQ. In DNA form, the CDR3 reads TGTGCCAGCAGCTTAGCCGGGACAGGGGGCGCCTACACCTTC. It specifies CASSLAGTGGAYTF.

V usage is TRBV7-9 and J usage is TRBJ2-1; D perhaps matches TRBD1 (6 bases). Germline-derived CDR1 and CDR2 are SEHNR and FQNEAQ (reference sequence). With 2 bases removed from V and 1 base from J, the gap between germline ends came to 9 bases. CDR3 size: 15 residues. CDR3: CASSLLGASYNEQFF. As DNA, the CDR3 is TGTGCCAGCAGCTTATTGGGGGCGTCCTACAATGAGCAGTTCTTC. The full variable domain, completed using reference TRBV7-9 and TRBJ2-1, is DTGVSQNPRHKITKRGQNVTFRCDPISEHNRLYWYRQTLGQGPEFLTYFQNEAQLEKSRLLSDRFSAERPKGSFSTLEIQRTEQGDSAMYLCASSLLGASYNEQFFGPGTRLTVL.

This clone appeared a single time. This sequence joins TRBV7-9 and TRBJ1-1; D gene unclear. CDR1 is SEHNR and CDR2 is FQNEAQ in the germline V gene (reference sequence). V lost 0 bases, J lost 7 bases, and 18 bases lay in between. The CDR3 loop spans 16 amino acids. CDR3 sequence: CASSLALRRGPGEAFF. The CDR3 DNA reads TGTGCCAGCAGCTTAGCGTTGCGGAGAGGGCCTGGTGAAGCTTTCTTT.

The chain uses TRBV4-1 and TRBJ2-5; D possibly corresponds to TRBD2 (6 bases). The V end was cut by 1 base, the J end by 5 bases, with 14 bases between. Germline values: CDR1 MGHRA, CDR2 YSYEKL. The CDR3 sequence is 15 residues long. The CDR3 nucleotides are TGCGCCAGCAGCCAAGCGGCAATAAGCGGGGAGACCCAGTACTTC. Protein product: CASSQAAISGETQYF.

The chain carries TRBV30 and TRBJ1-2, with unresolved D. Trimming took 4 bases from V and 5 from J, leaving 14 bases between them. Germline values: CDR1 GTSNPN, CDR2 SVGIG (reference sequence). The length of the CDR3 is 13 residues. CDR3 loop: CAWKVPGRYGYTF. CDR3 DNA sequence: TGTGCCTGGAAAGTGCCGGGAAGGTATGGCTACACCTTC. Full variable domain (rest looked up from reference TRBV30 and TRBJ1-2): SQTIHQWPATLVQPVGSPLSLECTVEGTSNPNLYWYRQAAGRGLQLLFYSVGIGQISSEVPQNLSASRPQDRQFILSSKKLLLSDSGFYLCAWKVPGRYGYTFGSGTRLTVV.

The chain combines TRBV9 with TRBJ2-2, with D perhaps TRBD1 or TRBD2 (5 bases each). The CDR3 runs to 13 residues. V was cut by 3 bases and J by 6 bases, with 9 bases left in between. The V gene's germline CDR1 is SGDLS and CDR2 YYNGEE. The CDR3 sequence: CASSDLGPGELFF. CDR3 DNA sequence: TGTGCCAGCAGCGATTTGGGACCCGGGGAGCTGTTTTTT.

This chain joins TRBV4-2 and TRBJ1-3; possible D gene TRBD1, 5 bases. The germline CDR1 and CDR2 sequences are LGHNA and YNFKEQ. The CDR3 is made up of 16 amino acids. Trimming took 4 bases from V and 0 from J, leaving 13 bases between them. The CDR3, as DNA: TGTGCCAGCAGCCCCGGAGCTGGGGGCTCTGGAAACACCATATATTTT. The encoded protein is CASSPGAGGSGNTIYF.

Sample share makes this clone medium-sized. In DNA, the CDR3 is TGCAGTGCTGACGACAGGGTGCGAGCTTTCTTT. Its protein product is CSADDRVRAFF. The chain combines TRBV20-1 with TRBJ1-1; 7 nucleotides align to TRBD1. Germline CDR1 DFQATT, CDR2 SNEGSKA (reference sequence). With V trimmed by 5 bases and J by 10 bases, 7 bases remained unmatched. This CDR3 has 11 amino acids.

V gene TRBV27 combines with J gene TRBJ2-3; TRBD1 might be the D (5 bases). There are 15 residues in the CDR3. The V and J ends lost 0 bases and 4 bases respectively, with 11 bases between them. In germline, CDR1 is MNHEY, CDR2 SMNVEV (reference sequence). This CDR3 reads CASSLSGRVPDTQYF. The CDR3 bases are TGTGCCAGCAGTTTATCGGGCAGGGTCCCAGATACGCAGTATTTT.

This clone occurred a few times. The gene calls are TRBV5-1 and TRBJ2-1; D not resolved. CDR1 SGHRS and CDR2 YFSETQ come from the germline V gene. Trimming removed 4 bases at V and 5 bases at J, with 16 bases between. CDR3 length: 15 residues. The CDR3 is CASSIPTLQNNEQFF. CDR3 sequence (DNA): TGCGCCAGCAGCATCCCTACGTTACAGAACAATGAGCAGTTCTTC.